This TCR beta chain is drawn from a study of identifying expanded T cells in peripheral blood. Study outcomes and limitations: Roughly two-week clone count variance significantly increased as total template count grew. Differentially abundant clones: around 1.2 between replicates, around 17 at about two weeks, less than 20 at four.

The CDR3 has 11 residues. V lost 8 bases and J lost 7, with 11 bases in between. Germline CDR1 SGHAT, CDR2 FQNNGV. Notes on this clone: Its antigen remains unidentified.

Healthy donors had no documented immune events, such as infections, while sampled. Sequenced by immunoSEQ multiplex PCR; TCRdb stores in-frame clones only, minus some. The repertoire holds around 68,000 clones, 87% seen once, with roughly 4.5% in the top ten. The sequenced sample was blood. The chain combines TRBV11-2 with TRBJ2-5, with D possibly matching TRBD2 (6 bases). The source of this sequence is a person between 18 and 75 years old in good health. This chain's CDR3 is CASGLGGTQYF. The CDR3 DNA follows: TGTGCCAGCGGCCTGGGGGGGACCCAGTACTTC.